This T cell receptor beta chain was identified during a study of persistence of HIV-infected CD4 T cells. The immunoSEQ assay was version 4, run in survey mode. Produced via immunoSEQ multiplex PCR; TCRdb's table is partial and in-frame only. The sample holds 37,000 or so clones, around 90% seen once. This nonspecific control used anti-CD3/anti-CD28 bead stimulation of CD4+ T cells. Sorting selected CD4+ T cells upregulating both CD40 ligand and CD69. Stimulated PBMCs had first been depleted of CD8+ T cells. Points on this clone: Its target is unknown.

Study-wide findings and caveats: Within sorted populations, more oligoclonal TCRs accompanied more oligoclonal proviruses. Degenerate expanded CDR3beta sequences were enriched among CMV- and Gag-responding cells.

The CDR3 has 16 amino acids. With V trimmed by 3 bases and J by 8 bases, 13 bases remained unmatched. Germline CDR1 reads SEHNR; CDR2 reads FQNEAQ (reference sequence). The TCR was taken from an adult man with HIV who was CMV-seropositive. This sequence joins TRBV7-9 and TRBJ2-1, with 7 bases fitting TRBD2. The sequencing used CD4+ T cells sorted from PBMCs after roughly 18-hour stimulation, collected from a patient who received antiretroviral therapy. DNA of the CDR3: TGTGCCAGCAGCTTCTCGCGGCCGGGAGGTGTAGATGAGCAGTTCTTC. It codes for CASSFSRPGGVDEQFF.